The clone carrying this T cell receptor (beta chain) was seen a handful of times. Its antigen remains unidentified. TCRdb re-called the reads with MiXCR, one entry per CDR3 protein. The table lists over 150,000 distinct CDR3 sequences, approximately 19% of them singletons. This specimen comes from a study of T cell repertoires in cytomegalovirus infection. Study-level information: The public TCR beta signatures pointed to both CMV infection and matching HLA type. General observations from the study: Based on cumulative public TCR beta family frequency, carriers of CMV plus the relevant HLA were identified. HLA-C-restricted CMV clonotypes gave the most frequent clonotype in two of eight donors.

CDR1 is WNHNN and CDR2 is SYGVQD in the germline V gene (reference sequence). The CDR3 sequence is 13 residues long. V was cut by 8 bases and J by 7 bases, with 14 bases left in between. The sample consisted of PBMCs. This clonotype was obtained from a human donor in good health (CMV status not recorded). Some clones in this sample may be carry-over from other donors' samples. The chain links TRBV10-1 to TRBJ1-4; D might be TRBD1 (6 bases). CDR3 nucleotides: TGCGCCAGCGGTGCAGGGGTGGGTGAAAAACTGTTTTTT. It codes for CASGAGVGEKLFF.